Below are 15 T cell receptor beta chains sequenced from a single sample in a study of cytomegalovirus exposure and HLA in healthy donors. Primers included in the PCR were 60 Vbeta and 13 Jbeta primers. The protocol was immunoSEQ multiplex PCR, while the TCRdb copy is restricted to in-frame clones and leaves out a portion. Of fewer than 250,000 clones listed, 60% to 80% are singletons. The specimen sequenced was PBMCs. The receptors here all came from a woman in her 30s in good health and CMV-seronegative.

This clone was seen a handful of times. The rearrangement joins TRBV20-1 to TRBJ1-1; possible D gene TRBD1, 6 bases. Trimming removed 3 bases from V and 11 bases from J, with 13 bases in between. This CDR3 comprises 11 residues. Germline-derived CDR1 and CDR2 are DFQATT and SNEGSKA (reference sequence). CDR3 region: CSARQGREAFF. The CDR3, as DNA: TGCAGTGCTAGGCAGGGGAGAGAGGCTTTCTTT.

This clone was counted only a few times. At one end the junction does not follow the germline gene, possibly because of a read error. The rearrangement uses TRBV4-1 and TRBJ1-2, with D tentatively TRBD1 (5 bases). The CDR3 sequence is 14 residues long. Looked up from germline, CDR1 is MGHRA and CDR2 is YSYEKL. CDR3 DNA: TGCGCCAGCAGACAAAACAGGTTAAACTATGGCTACAACTTC. This gives the protein CASRQNRLNYGYNF.

This chain connects TRBV5-8 to TRBJ1-2; TRBD1 matches at 7 bases. CDR3 length: 14 residues. Per the germline V gene, CDR1 is SGHTS and CDR2 is YDEGEE. The V and J ends lost 5 bases and 2 bases, in that order; junction bases with no gene match: 6. The CDR3 region has the DNA TGTGCCAGCAGTAGGTCGACAGGGAACTATGGCTACACCTTC. Its protein product is CASSRSTGNYGYTF.

The genes are TRBV6-5 and TRBJ2-1; TRBD2 agrees at 7 bases. CDR3 size: 15 residues. J was trimmed by 4 bases and V by 4 bases; bases with no gene match: 7. Germline CDR1 is MNHEY and CDR2 is SVGAGI. The CDR3, as DNA: TGTGCCAGCAGTTTCTCTAGCGGACCTTACAATGAGCAGTTCTTC. Amino acids: CASSFSSGPYNEQFF.

V and J are TRBV10-2 and TRBJ1-2; 10 bases align to TRBD1. Germline-derived CDR1 and CDR2 are WSHSY and SAAADI. V lost 6 bases, J lost 5 bases, and 3 bases stayed unmatched. The CDR3 totals 13 residues. The CDR3 DNA reads TGCGCCAGCAGGACAGGGGGCTGGTATGGCTACACCTTC. Translated, it gives CASRTGGWYGYTF.

A single count supports this clone. CDR3 in amino acids: CATSREGGFEYGYTF. The CDR3 coding sequence is TGTGCCACCAGCAGAGAAGGAGGGTTTGAGTATGGCTACACCTTC. The chain carries TRBV15 and TRBJ1-2; D remains unclear. Trimming removed 0 bases at V and 5 bases at J, with 13 bases between. The CDR3 extends over 15 amino acids. CDR1 LNHNV and CDR2 YYDKDF come from the germline V gene (reference sequence). The whole variable domain, filled in from reference TRBV15 and TRBJ1-2, reads DAMVIQNPRYQVTQFGKPVTLSCSQTLNHNVMYWYQQKSSQAPKLLFHYYDKDFNNEADTPDNFQSRRPNTSFCFLDIRSPGLGDTAMYLCATSREGGFEYGYTFGSGTRLTVV.

This rearrangement joins TRBV2 to TRBJ2-5; D possibly corresponds to TRBD1 (7 bases). The CDR3 spans 15 residues. Trimming shortened V by 6 bases and J by 10 bases, and 24 bases separated the two germline ends. CDR1 SNHLY and CDR2 FYNNEI come from the germline V gene. The CDR3 DNA reads as TGTGCCAGCAGCGGGACAGCACGGGTTAGGGGGGACCAGTACTTC. It is translated as CASSGTARVRGDQYF.

The chain links TRBV6-1 to TRBJ1-2, with a possible D match to TRBD1 (5 bases). This CDR3 is built from 14 residues. The germline V and J ends were trimmed by 4 bases and 2 bases, with 11 bases remaining between them. CDR1 is MNHNS and CDR2 is SASEGT in the germline V gene. CDR3 coding DNA: TGTGCCAGCAGTGCCCAGACAGAGAACTATGGCTACACCTTC. Its protein product is CASSAQTENYGYTF.

The table lists this clone with a few counts. The chain couples TRBV5-5 to TRBJ1-2, with D maybe TRBD1 (5 bases). The germline V and J ends were trimmed by 4 bases and 8 bases, with 18 bases remaining between them. This CDR3 spans 14 amino acids. CDR1 is SGHKS and CDR2 is YYEKEE in the germline V gene (reference sequence). The CDR3 protein is CASSRGVEGQGYTF. CDR3 coding DNA: TGTGCCAGCAGCCGCGGGGTGGAGGGGCAAGGCTACACCTTC.

This clone was picked up a small number of times. One end of the junction varies from germline; a read error may be responsible. The chain uses TRBV5-1 and TRBJ2-1; TRBD1 matches 11 bases. Germline V gene data show CDR1 as SGHRS and CDR2 as YFSETQ. The CDR3 length is 12 residues. CDR3 DNA: TGCGCCAGCAGCTTGGGCGGACAGGGGGCAATCTTC. Its translation is CASSLGGQGAIF.

V and J are TRBV5-4 and TRBJ1-6, with D possibly TRBD1 on 6 matching bases. The CDR3 length is 14 residues. V shed 3 bases and J shed 10 bases, with 14 bases lying between them. Germline loops: CDR1 SGHNT, CDR2 YYREEE (reference sequence). The DNA of the CDR3 is TGTGCCAGCAGCTCGACAGGATCCTACTCACCCCTCCACTTT. Its translation is CASSSTGSYSPLHF.

With respect to this clone: This may stem from a read error, because a much larger clone lies one nucleotide away. Other nucleotide sequences from this sample produce the same CDR3. The rearrangement uses TRBV6-5 and TRBJ1-1; no clear D. The CDR3 runs 13 residues. Germline V lookup: CDR1 MNHEY, CDR2 SVGAGI. With 5 bases removed from V and 1 base from J, the gap between germline ends came to 8 bases. The CDR3 reads CASSVTENTEAFF. In DNA, the CDR3 is TGTGCCAGCAGTGTAACAGAGAACACTGAAGCTTTCTTT.

The rearrangement links TRBV10-3 to TRBJ1-2; 8 bases match TRBD1. This CDR3 spans 13 amino acids. Unmatched junction bases numbered 9, after V lost 9 bases and J lost 6 bases. Germline CDR1 ENHRY, CDR2 SYGVKD. DNA of the CDR3: TGTGCCATATGGACAGGGTTTGAACATGGCTACACCTTC. This translates into CAIWTGFEHGYTF.

This chain links TRBV6-5 with TRBJ2-7, with TRBD1 matching over 8 bases. Germline lookup yields CDR1 MNHEY and CDR2 SVGAGI. This CDR3 contains 14 residues. The V gene end was trimmed by 5 bases and the J gene end by 2 bases; junction bases not matched to a gene: 5. CDR3 bases: TGTGCCAGCAGTGACAGGGGTCTCACCTACGAGCAGTACTTC. Amino acids: CASSDRGLTYEQYF.

CDR3 residues: CASSTGSGNTIYF. CDR3 nucleotides: TGTGCCAGTAGTACAGGGTCTGGAAACACCATATATTTT. The V and J genes are TRBV19 and TRBJ1-3; D possibly corresponds to TRBD1 (5 bases). The germline CDR1 and CDR2 sequences are LNHDA and SQIVND (reference sequence). Trimming stripped 4 bases from V and 1 base from J, with 5 bases between. CDR3 size: 13 residues.